The 3 T cell receptor beta chains reported below all come from one sample, sequenced in a study of blood T cells in healthy people across ages. A second PCR, run for about 6 to 11 cycles, used a sample-barcoded 5' primer plus a J-beta primer mix. TCRdb redid the calling of the 5' RACE reads with MiXCR, one entry per CDR3 protein. Of around 990,000 distinct CDR3 sequences in the sample, 20% to 25% were seen once. This sample also appeared in a second study, on T cells of mothers and their children.

Material: blood. Every receptor here comes from a girl aged 2-10 years in good health.

The V call is TRBV2, the J call TRBJ2-7; the D gene is possibly TRBD1 (5 bases). Trimming removed 6 bases from V and 7 bases from J, with 10 bases in between. Per germline, CDR1 SNHLY and CDR2 FYNNEI. This CDR3 has 11 residues. CDR3 protein: CASSPKGEQYF. CDR3 sequence (DNA): TGTGCCAGCAGCCCGAAGGGGGAGCAGTACTTC. Looking up the rest from reference TRBV2 and TRBJ2-7 gives the full variable domain: EPEVTQTPSHQVTQMGQEVILRCVPISNHLYFYWYRQILGQKVEFLVSFYNNEISEKSEIFDDQFSVERPDGSNFTLKIRSTKLEDSAMYFCASSPKGEQYFGPGTRLTVT.

This clonotype was picked up one time. The genes are TRBV5-1 and TRBJ2-5; 9 bases align to TRBD1. J gave up 13 bases and V 3 bases, and 13 bases lay outside the gene matches. This CDR3 comprises 14 residues. Per the germline V gene, CDR1 is SGHRS and CDR2 is YFSETQ. The DNA for the CDR3 is TGCGCCAGCAGCTCGGGACAGGGCAGGGACGGTGGGTACTTC. Translated, it gives CASSSGQGRDGGYF.

This clonotype was detected once. V is TRBV29-1 and J is TRBJ2-5; D not certain. This CDR3 has 14 residues. V dropped 3 bases and J dropped 4 bases, with 15 bases sitting between them. CDR1 and CDR2 (germline): SQVTM, ANQGSEA. DNA for the CDR3: TGCAGCGTTGATGGCGGCAATGTGGGAGAGACCCAGTACTTC. It is translated as CSVDGGNVGETQYF. Full variable domain (rest looked up from reference TRBV29-1 and TRBJ2-5): SAVISQKPSRDICQRGTSLTIQCQVDSQVTMMFWYRQQPGQSLTLIATANQGSEATYESGFVIDKFPISRPNLTFSTLTVSNMSPEDSSIYLCSVDGGNVGETQYFGPGTRLLVL.